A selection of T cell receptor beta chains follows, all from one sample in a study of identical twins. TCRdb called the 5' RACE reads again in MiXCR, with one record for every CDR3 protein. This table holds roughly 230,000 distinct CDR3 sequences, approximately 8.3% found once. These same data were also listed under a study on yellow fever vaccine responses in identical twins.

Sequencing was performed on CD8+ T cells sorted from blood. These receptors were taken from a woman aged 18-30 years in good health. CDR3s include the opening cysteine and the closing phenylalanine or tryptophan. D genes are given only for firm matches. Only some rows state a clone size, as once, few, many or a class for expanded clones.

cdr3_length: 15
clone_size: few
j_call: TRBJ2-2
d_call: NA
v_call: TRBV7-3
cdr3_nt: TGTGCCAGCAGCTTTTGGGGGGCAAACACCGGGGAGCTGTTTTTT
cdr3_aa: CASSFWGANTGELFF

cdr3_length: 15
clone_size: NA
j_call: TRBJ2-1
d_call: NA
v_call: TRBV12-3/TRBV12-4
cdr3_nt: TGTGCCAGCAGTCTCCTATGGGAAGGGCTCAATGAGCAGTTCTTC
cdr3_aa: CASSLLWEGLNEQFF

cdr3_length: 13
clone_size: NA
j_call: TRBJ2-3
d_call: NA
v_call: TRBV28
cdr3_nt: TGTGCCAGCAGTCGTCCGGGGACAGATACGCAGTATTTT
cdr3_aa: CASSRPGTDTQYF

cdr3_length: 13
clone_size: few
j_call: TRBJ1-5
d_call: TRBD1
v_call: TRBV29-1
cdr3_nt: TGCAGCGTGATGACAGGGATGGATCAGCCCCAGCATTTT
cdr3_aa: CSVMTGMDQPQHF

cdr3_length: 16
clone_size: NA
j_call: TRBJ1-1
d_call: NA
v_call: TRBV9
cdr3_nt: TGTGCCAGCAGCGTATTTAAAATCCAGATGAACACTGAAGCTTTCTTT
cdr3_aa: CASSVFKIQMNTEAFF

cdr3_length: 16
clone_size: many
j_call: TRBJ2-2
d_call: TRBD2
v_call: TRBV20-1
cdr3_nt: TGCAGTGCTAGAGGACTAGCGGGGCGGAACACCGGGGAGCTGTTTTTT
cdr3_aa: CSARGLAGRNTGELFF

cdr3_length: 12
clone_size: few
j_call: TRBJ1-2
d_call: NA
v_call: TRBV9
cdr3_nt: TGTGCCAGCCGTACAGGGTATTATGGCTACACCTTC
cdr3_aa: CASRTGYYGYTF

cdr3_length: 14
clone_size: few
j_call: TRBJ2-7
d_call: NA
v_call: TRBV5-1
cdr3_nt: TGCGCCAGCAGCTTGGCAGGTTACGACTACGAGCAGTACTTC
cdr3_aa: CASSLAGYDYEQYF

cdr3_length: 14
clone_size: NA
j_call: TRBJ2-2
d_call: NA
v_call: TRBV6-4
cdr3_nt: TGTGCCAGCAGTGACAGGGGAGACACCGGGGAGCTGTTTTTT
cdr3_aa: CASSDRGDTGELFF

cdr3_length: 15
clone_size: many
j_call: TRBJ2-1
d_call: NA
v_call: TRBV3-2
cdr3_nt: TGTGCCAGCAGCCAAGAGAGGGATTTATACAATGAGCAGTTCTTC
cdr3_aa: CASSQERDLYNEQFF

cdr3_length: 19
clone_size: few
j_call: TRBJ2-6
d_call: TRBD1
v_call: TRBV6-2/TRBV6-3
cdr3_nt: TGTGCCAGCAGAGAAGGCCAATGGGACAGTATTTCTGGGGCCAACGTCCTGACTTTC
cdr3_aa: CASREGQWDSISGANVLTF

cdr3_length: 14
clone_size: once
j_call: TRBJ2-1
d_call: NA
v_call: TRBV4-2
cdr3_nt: TGTGCCAGCAGCCAAGAGGTCGAGGGGTATGAGCAGTTCTTC
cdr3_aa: CASSQEVEGYEQFF

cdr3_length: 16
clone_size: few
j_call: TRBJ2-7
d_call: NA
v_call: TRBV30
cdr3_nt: TGTGCCTGGAGTGATTCCGCTGTAGTAGCTCCTTACGAGCAGTACTTC
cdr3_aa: CAWSDSAVVAPYEQYF

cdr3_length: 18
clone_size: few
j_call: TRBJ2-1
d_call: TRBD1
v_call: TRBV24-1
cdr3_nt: TGTGCCACCAGTGACAACCATTTCGACAGGGGGTCTTACAATGAGCAGTTCTTC
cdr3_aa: CATSDNHFDRGSYNEQFF

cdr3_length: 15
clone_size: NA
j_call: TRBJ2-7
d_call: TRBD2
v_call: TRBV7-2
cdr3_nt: TGTGCCAGCAGCCTCGGACCAGCGGGGCCCTACGAGCAGTACTTC
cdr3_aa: CASSLGPAGPYEQYF

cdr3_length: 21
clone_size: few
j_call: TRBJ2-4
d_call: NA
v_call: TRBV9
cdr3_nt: TGTGCCAGCAGCGGACTAGAGATTGACGCGGCAGCTACCCTAGCCAAAAACATTCAGTACTTC
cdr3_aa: CASSGLEIDAAATLAKNIQYF

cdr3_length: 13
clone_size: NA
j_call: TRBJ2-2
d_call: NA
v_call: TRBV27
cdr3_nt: TGTGCCAGCAGTGAAACATTTACCGGGGAGCTGTTTTTT
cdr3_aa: CASSETFTGELFF

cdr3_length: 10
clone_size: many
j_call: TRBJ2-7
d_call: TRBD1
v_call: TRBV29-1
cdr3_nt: TGCAGCGTTGATACAGGGGTGTTGTACTTC
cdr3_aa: CSVDTGVLYF

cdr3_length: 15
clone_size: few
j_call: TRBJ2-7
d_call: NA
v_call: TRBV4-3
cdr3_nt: TGCGCCAGCAGCCAAGATATGGGGGCCATCTACGAGCAGTACTTC
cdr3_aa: CASSQDMGAIYEQYF

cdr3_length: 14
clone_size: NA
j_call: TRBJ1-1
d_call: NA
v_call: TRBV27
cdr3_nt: TGTGCCAGCAGTTTACAGAACAAGAACACTGAAGCTTTCTTT
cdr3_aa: CASSLQNKNTEAFF

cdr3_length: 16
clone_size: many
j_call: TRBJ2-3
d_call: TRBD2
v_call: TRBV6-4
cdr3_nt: TGTGCCAGCAGTGACTCGACTAGCGGGGGGGCAGATACGCAGTATTTT
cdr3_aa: CASSDSTSGGADTQYF

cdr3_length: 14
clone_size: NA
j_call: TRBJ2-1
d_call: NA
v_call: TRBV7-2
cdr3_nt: TGTGCCAGCAGCAAGTGGGACGGCGGCAATGAGCAGTTCTTC
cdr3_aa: CASSKWDGGNEQFF

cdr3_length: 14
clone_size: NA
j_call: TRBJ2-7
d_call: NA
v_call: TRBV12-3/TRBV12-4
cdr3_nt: TGTGCCAGCAGTTTAATGGGGGATATCTACGAGCAGTACTTC
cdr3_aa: CASSLMGDIYEQYF

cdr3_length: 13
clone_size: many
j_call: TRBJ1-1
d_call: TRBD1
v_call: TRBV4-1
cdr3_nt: TGCGCCAGCAGCCAGGGACAGATTACTGAAGCTTTCTTT
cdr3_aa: CASSQGQITEAFF

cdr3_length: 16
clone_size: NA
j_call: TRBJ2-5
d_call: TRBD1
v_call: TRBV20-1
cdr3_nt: TGCAGTGCGAGCCCCGGGACAGGGGGGCGGTTAGAGACCCAGTACTTC
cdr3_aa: CSASPGTGGRLETQYF

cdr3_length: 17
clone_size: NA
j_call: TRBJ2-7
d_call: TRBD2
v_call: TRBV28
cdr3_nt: TGTGCCAGCAGTCCTTTTGGCCCGCGGGGGGGCGATTACGAGCAGTACTTC
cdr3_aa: CASSPFGPRGGDYEQYF

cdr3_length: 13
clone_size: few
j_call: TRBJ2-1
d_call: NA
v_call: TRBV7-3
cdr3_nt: TGTGCCAGCAGCTTAAACGGTTACGATGAGCAGTTCTTC
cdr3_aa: CASSLNGYDEQFF

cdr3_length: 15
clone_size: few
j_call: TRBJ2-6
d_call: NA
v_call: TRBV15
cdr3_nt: TGTGCCACCAGCGGATTGCCGGCTGGGGCCAACGTCCTGACTTTC
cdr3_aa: CATSGLPAGANVLTF

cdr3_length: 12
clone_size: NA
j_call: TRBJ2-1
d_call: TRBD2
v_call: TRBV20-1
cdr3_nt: TGCAGTGCTAGAGCCGGGGGGGGTGAGCAGTTCTTC
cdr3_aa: CSARAGGGEQFF

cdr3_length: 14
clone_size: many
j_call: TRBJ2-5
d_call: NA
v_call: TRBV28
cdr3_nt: TGTGCCAGCAGAAAACGGGACCCCGAGGGGACCCAGTACTTC
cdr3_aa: CASRKRDPEGTQYF

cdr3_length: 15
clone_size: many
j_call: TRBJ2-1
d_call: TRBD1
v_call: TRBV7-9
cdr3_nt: TGTGCCAGCAGCTCTGGACAGGGAAACAACAATGAGCAGTTCTTC
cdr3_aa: CASSSGQGNNNEQFF

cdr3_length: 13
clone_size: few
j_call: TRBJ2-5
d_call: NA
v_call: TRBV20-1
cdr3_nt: TGCAGTGCTAGAGTGTCAGGGGATGAGACCCAGTACTTC
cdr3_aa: CSARVSGDETQYF

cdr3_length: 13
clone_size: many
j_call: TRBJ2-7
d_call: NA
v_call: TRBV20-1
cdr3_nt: TGCAGTGCTAGGGCCTGGGGCTTATACGAGCAGTACTTC
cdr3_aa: CSARAWGLYEQYF

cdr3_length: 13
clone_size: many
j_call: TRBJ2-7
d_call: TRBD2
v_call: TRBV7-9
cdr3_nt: TGTGCCAGCAGCCCTGCGGGGGGGAACGAGCAGTACTTC
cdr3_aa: CASSPAGGNEQYF

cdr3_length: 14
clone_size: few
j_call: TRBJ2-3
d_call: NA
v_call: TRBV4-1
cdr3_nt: TGCGCCAGCAGCCCCCCGCTTGAGACAGATACGCAGTATTTT
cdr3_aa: CASSPPLETDTQYF

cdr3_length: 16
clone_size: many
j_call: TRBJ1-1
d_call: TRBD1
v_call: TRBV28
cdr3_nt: TGTGCCAGCAGCCAAACAGGGGGCGGCAAGAACACTGAAGCTTTCTTT
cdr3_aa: CASSQTGGGKNTEAFF

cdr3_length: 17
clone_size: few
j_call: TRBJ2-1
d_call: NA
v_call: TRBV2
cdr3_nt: TGTGCCAGCAGTGAAGCATGGGGGGAGCCGGCTTTCGATGAGCAGTTCTTC
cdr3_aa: CASSEAWGEPAFDEQFF

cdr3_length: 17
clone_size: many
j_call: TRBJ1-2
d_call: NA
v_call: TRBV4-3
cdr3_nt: TGCGCCAGCAGCCAAGATTGGGCGATCCGAGGGGACTATGGCTACACCTTC
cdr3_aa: CASSQDWAIRGDYGYTF

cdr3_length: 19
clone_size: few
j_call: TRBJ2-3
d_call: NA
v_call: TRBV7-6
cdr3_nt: TGTGCCAGCAGCTTAGTCTCGAGGGCCCCAGGAATAAGCACAGATACGCAGTATTTT
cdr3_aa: CASSLVSRAPGISTDTQYF

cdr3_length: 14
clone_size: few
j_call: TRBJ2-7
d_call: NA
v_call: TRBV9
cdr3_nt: TGTGCCAGCAGCACCTACAGGGACTCCTACGAGCAGTACTTC
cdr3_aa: CASSTYRDSYEQYF

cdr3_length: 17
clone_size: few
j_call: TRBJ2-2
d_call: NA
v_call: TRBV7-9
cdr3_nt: TGTGCCAGCAGCTTAGTTGGTTTCAGGGAGGACACCGGGGAGCTGTTTTTT
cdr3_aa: CASSLVGFREDTGELFF

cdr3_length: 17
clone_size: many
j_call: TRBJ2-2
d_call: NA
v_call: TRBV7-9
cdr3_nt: TGTGCCAGCAGCGCGAGGACGCTACCTTCGGACACCGGGGAGCTGTTTTTT
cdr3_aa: CASSARTLPSDTGELFF

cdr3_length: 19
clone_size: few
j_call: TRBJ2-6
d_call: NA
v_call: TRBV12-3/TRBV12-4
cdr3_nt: TGTGCCAGCAGTTTATCCTCTCAGGGGCTTGACTCTGGGGCCAACGTCCTGACTTTC
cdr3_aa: CASSLSSQGLDSGANVLTF

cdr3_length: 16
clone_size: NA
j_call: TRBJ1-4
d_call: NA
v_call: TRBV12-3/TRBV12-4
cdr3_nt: TGTGCCAGCAGCCACCTGGGGGGCGCAACTAATGAAAAACTGTTTTTT
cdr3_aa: CASSHLGGATNEKLFF

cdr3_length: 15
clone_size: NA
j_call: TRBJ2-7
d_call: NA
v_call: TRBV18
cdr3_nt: TGTGCCAGCTCACCCAGGGTCCTTGGGTCCTACGAGCAGTACTTC
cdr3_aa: CASSPRVLGSYEQYF

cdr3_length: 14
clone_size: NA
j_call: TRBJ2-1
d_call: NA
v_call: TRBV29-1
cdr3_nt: TGCAGCGTTGCCAAGGGGGGCCCGAACAATGAGCAGTTCTTC
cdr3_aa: CSVAKGGPNNEQFF

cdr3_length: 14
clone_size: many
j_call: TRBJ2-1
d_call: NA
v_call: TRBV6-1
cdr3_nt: TGTGCCAGCAACTCCCAGGGGCTCTACAATGAGCAGTTCTTC
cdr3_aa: CASNSQGLYNEQFF

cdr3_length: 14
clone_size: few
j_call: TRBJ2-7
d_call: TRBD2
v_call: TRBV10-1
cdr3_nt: TGCGCCAGCAGTGACGCGGGAGTCTCCTACGAGCAGTACTTC
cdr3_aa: CASSDAGVSYEQYF

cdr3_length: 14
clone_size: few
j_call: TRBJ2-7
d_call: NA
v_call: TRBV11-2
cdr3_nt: TGTGCCAGCAGCTTAAGGGGTCTCTCTGGCGAGCAGTACTTC
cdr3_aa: CASSLRGLSGEQYF